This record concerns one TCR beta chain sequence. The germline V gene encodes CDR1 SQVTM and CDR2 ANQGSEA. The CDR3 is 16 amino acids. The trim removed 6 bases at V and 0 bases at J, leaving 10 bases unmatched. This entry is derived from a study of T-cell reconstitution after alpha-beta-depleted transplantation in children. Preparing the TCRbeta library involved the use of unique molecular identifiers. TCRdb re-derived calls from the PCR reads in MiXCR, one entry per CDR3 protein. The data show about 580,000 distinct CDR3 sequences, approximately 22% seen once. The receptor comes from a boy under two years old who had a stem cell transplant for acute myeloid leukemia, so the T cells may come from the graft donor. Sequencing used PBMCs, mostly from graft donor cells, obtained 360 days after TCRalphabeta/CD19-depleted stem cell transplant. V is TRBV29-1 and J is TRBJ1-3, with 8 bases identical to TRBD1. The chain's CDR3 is CSVGQGPPFSGNTIYF. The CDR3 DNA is TGCAGCGTCGGACAGGGTCCCCCGTTCTCTGGAAACACCATATATTTT.